The 29 T cell receptor beta chains presented below share a single source sample, sequenced in a study of blood T cell repertoires in COVID-19. TCRdb's table, derived via immunoSEQ multiplex PCR, lists solely in-frame clones and lacks some. Of about 250,000 clones in the sample, roughly 84% were seen once. Sequencing was performed on peripheral blood. These receptors were obtained from a woman aged 40-49 years with active or convalescent COVID-19.

The chain combines TRBV6-5 with TRBJ2-5; 10 nucleotides line up with TRBD2. This CDR3 has 14 residues. Germline V gene data show CDR1 as MNHEY and CDR2 as SVGAGI. V shed 6 bases, J shed 2 bases, and the junction held 3 bases outside the gene matches. The CDR3 is CASRLAGLQETQYF. In DNA form, the CDR3 reads TGTGCCAGCAGACTAGCGGGGCTTCAAGAGACCCAGTACTTC.

This clone was seen more than once but under ten times. The rearrangement joins TRBV20-1 to TRBJ1-6; no definite D call. This CDR3 has 11 amino acids. Germline CDR1 is DFQATT and CDR2 is SNEGSKA (reference sequence). V was cut by 1 base and J by 12 bases, with 7 bases left in between. The CDR3 reads CSARVGGPLHF. Written as DNA, the CDR3 is TGCAGTGCTAGAGTGGGAGGACCCCTCCACTTT.

The chain uses TRBV19 and TRBJ1-4; maybe TRBD1 (5 bases). The V end lost 3 bases, the J end lost 7 bases, and 12 bases lay between the germline ends. The CDR3 is 14 residues long. Germline CDR1 and CDR2: LNHDA and SQIVND (reference sequence). CDR3 in amino acids: CASSMTEQIEKLFF. CDR3 DNA sequence: TGTGCCAGTAGTATGACAGAGCAAATTGAAAAACTGTTTTTT.

The rearrangement links TRBV28 to TRBJ2-5; 10 bases agree with TRBD2. V lost 2 bases, J lost 6 bases, and 6 bases stayed unmatched. The length of the CDR3 is 15 residues. The germline V gene has CDR1 MDHEN and CDR2 SYDVKM. As DNA, the CDR3 is TGTGCCAGCAGTTTAGCTAGCGGGGGCCTTCAGACCCAGTACTTC. Its translation: CASSLASGGLQTQYF.

This clone has a handful of counts. This sequence joins TRBV9 and TRBJ2-3, with 8 positions matching TRBD2. V shed 2 bases and J 2 bases; nucleotides not matched to a gene: 1. Germline-derived CDR1 and CDR2 are SGDLS and YYNGEE. The CDR3 runs 14 residues. Here the CDR3 reads CASSVTSDTDTQYF. The CDR3 nucleotides are TGTGCCAGCAGCGTGACTAGCGACACAGATACGCAGTATTTT.

This chain joins TRBV7-9 and TRBJ1-2; no firm D call. Trimming stripped 4 bases from V and 8 bases from J, with 23 bases between. Per the germline V gene, CDR1 is SEHNR and CDR2 is FQNEAQ (reference sequence). This CDR3 spans 16 amino acids. The DNA for the CDR3 is TGTGCCAGCAGCTCCGAGAACACACCCCCCAGGAGGGGCTACACCTTC. It specifies CASSSENTPPRRGYTF.

The chain recombines TRBV5-5 with TRBJ2-7; a weak D match, TRBD1 (6 bases). Germline V lookup: CDR1 SGHKS, CDR2 YYEKEE (reference sequence). V lost 5 bases to trimming and J lost 2 bases, with 17 bases between them. This CDR3 spans 15 amino acids. CDR3 amino acids: CASSIFQDRPYEQYV. The CDR3 bases are TGTGCCAGCAGTATCTTTCAAGACAGGCCCTACGAGCAGTACGTC.

The sample holds a few counts of this clone. The chain carries TRBV27 and TRBJ1-1, with 9 bases aligning to TRBD1. Unmatched junction bases numbered 11, after V lost 7 bases and J lost 5 bases. CDR1 and CDR2 (germline): MNHEY, SMNVEV (reference sequence). The CDR3 is 15 amino acids. The DNA for the CDR3 is TGTGCCAGCAATAACAACAGGGGGCTGGGAACTGAAGCTTTCTTT. It yields the protein CASNNNRGLGTEAFF.

At least ten counts were recorded for this clone. This chain joins TRBV5-4 and TRBJ2-5, with TRBD2 identical over 14 bases. The V gene's germline CDR1 is SGHNT and CDR2 YYREEE (reference sequence). The ends lost 5 bases at V and 2 bases at J; junction bases unmatched: 2. The CDR3 covers 15 residues. This chain's CDR3 is CASSWTSGGQETQYF. DNA for the CDR3: TGTGCCAGCAGTTGGACTAGCGGGGGGCAAGAGACCCAGTACTTC.

The chain has TRBV6-2 or TRBV6-3 and TRBJ1-5; 7 nucleotides line up with TRBD1. The V gene end was trimmed by 6 bases and the J gene end by 1 base; junction bases not matched to a gene: 12. This CDR3 spans 17 amino acids. Germline V gives CDR1 MNHEY, CDR2 SVGEGT. CDR3 in DNA: TGTGCCAGCAGCCCAGCCCTGGGACAGCGAAGCAATCAGCCCCAGCATTTT. Residues: CASSPALGQRSNQPQHF.

This clone was recorded only once. The V gene is TRBV2, the J gene TRBJ1-1; D might be TRBD1 (6 bases). CDR1 and CDR2 (germline): SNHLY, FYNNEI. The CDR3 has 14 amino acids. The V gene lost 5 bases and the J gene lost 4 bases, with 14 bases spanning the gap. In nucleotides, the CDR3 is TGTGCCAGCAGTTGGACAGTCCGGGGCACTGAAGCTTTCTTT. Protein: CASSWTVRGTEAFF.

DNA for the CDR3: TGTGCCTGGAGGCGTGCTGCCCTCGGGGAAGATACGCAGTATTTT. It yields the protein CAWRRAALGEDTQYF. The rearrangement uses TRBV30 and TRBJ2-3, with a possible D match to TRBD2 (5 bases). The CDR3 totals 15 residues. V lost 3 bases and J lost 5, with 18 bases in between. Per the germline V gene, CDR1 is GTSNPN and CDR2 is SVGIG (reference sequence).

This chain uses TRBV3-1 (or the pseudogene TRBV3-2) with TRBJ1-1; no clear D gene. The CDR3 contains 15 residues. The germline CDR1 and CDR2 sequences are LGHDT and YNNKEL (reference sequence). V was shortened by 0 bases and J by 4 bases, with 12 bases between the two germline ends. CDR3 nucleotide sequence: TGTGCCAGCAGCCAAGATTCCAGGCTCGGCACTGAAGCTTTCTTT. It specifies CASSQDSRLGTEAFF.

The chain has TRBV6-1 and TRBJ2-5, with D perhaps matching TRBD1 (7 bases). V was clipped by 1 base and J by 5 bases, with 11 bases between them. The CDR3 runs 14 residues. Looked up from germline, CDR1 is MNHNS and CDR2 is SASEGT. The CDR3: CASSEVPGGETQYF. As DNA, the CDR3 is TGTGCCAGCAGTGAAGTACCAGGGGGGGAGACCCAGTACTTC.

This sequence joins TRBV5-4 and TRBJ2-3; weak D call: TRBD2 (6 bases). This CDR3 is 15 amino acids long. The germline V and J ends were trimmed by 2 bases and 1 base, with 11 bases remaining between them. Germline assignment: CDR1 SGHNT and CDR2 YYREEE (reference sequence). The CDR3 here is CASSFGTYGTDTQYF. The CDR3 DNA is TGTGCCAGCAGCTTCGGGACTTACGGCACAGATACGCAGTATTTT.

The chain combines TRBV6-5 with TRBJ2-1; D not resolved. This CDR3 has 15 amino acids. Per the germline V gene, CDR1 is MNHEY and CDR2 is SVGAGI. With 5 bases removed from V and 2 bases from J, the gap between germline ends came to 13 bases. Here the CDR3 DNA reads TGTGCCAGCAGTCCCTACAGATCTCCCTACAATGAGCAGTTCTTC. This gives the protein CASSPYRSPYNEQFF.

This clone showed up just a few times. The V and J genes are TRBV5-1 and TRBJ2-3; 13 bases map to TRBD2. The CDR3 spans 15 residues. CDR1 and CDR2 from the germline V gene are SGHRS and YFSETQ. With 7 bases clipped from V and 4 bases from J, the junction kept 6 bases outside the gene matches. CDR3 amino acids: CASRGGLAGPDTQYF. Written as DNA, the CDR3 is TGCGCCAGCCGTGGGGGACTAGCGGGGCCAGATACGCAGTATTTT. Using reference TRBV5-1 and TRBJ2-3 for the parts outside the CDR3, the full variable domain is KAGVTQTPRYLIKTRGQQVTLSCSPISGHRSVSWYQQTPGQGLQFLFEYFSETQRNKGNFPGRFSGRQFSNSRSEMNVSTLELGDSALYLCASRGGLAGPDTQYFGPGTRLTVL.

The chain has TRBV27 and TRBJ1-1, with TRBD1 matching 12 bases. The CDR3 loop spans 16 amino acids. After removal of 8 bases from V and 7 bases from J, the junction contained 14 bases not matched to a gene. Germline V gene data show CDR1 as MNHEY and CDR2 as SMNVEV (reference sequence). The CDR3 here is CASWDRGLSPWNEAFF. CDR3 nucleotide sequence: TGTGCCAGCTGGGACAGGGGGCTCTCTCCTTGGAATGAAGCTTTCTTT.

This clone was picked up one time. The chain uses TRBV18 and TRBJ1-1, with 8 bases fitting TRBD1. The CDR3 sequence is 15 residues long. CDR1 and CDR2 (germline): KGHSH, LQKENI. Germline trimming cut 6 bases from V and 0 bases from J; bases unmatched to any gene: 6. CDR3: CASSQGAGMNTEAFF. The CDR3 DNA reads as TGTGCCAGCTCGCAGGGGGCAGGGATGAACACTGAAGCTTTCTTT.

This chain links TRBV3-1 (or the pseudogene TRBV3-2) with TRBJ2-2, with D unclear. Per the germline V gene, CDR1 is LGHDT and CDR2 is YNNKEL (reference sequence). The CDR3 runs to 13 residues. V gave up 4 bases and J gave up 8 bases, with 11 bases separating them. CDR3 DNA: TGTGCCAGCAGCCCATGGGCCGGAGGGGAGCTGTTTTTT. The encoded protein is CASSPWAGGELFF.

The table lists this clone with a count of one. The gene calls are TRBV5-1 and TRBJ2-3; perhaps TRBD2 as D (6 bases). The germline gives CDR1 SGHRS, CDR2 YFSETQ. V lost 0 bases and J 2 bases, leaving 13 bases between the germline ends. The CDR3 is 16 residues long. The CDR3 region has the DNA TGCGCCAGCAGCTTGGGACCCCGGGGGATCACAGATACGCAGTATTTT. Protein product: CASSLGPRGITDTQYF.

The chain carries TRBV5-6 and TRBJ2-2; weak D call: TRBD1 (6 bases). Germline V CDR1 and CDR2: SGHDT, YYEEEE. This CDR3 spans 17 amino acids. V was shortened by 3 bases and J by 2 bases, with 17 bases between the two germline ends. In DNA, the CDR3 is TGTGCCAGCAGCTCTACAGGGACCCAGGGAAACACCGGGGAGCTGTTTTTT. Translated, it gives CASSSTGTQGNTGELFF.

This chain uses TRBV5-1 with TRBJ2-3; possibly TRBD1 for D (6 bases). V was shortened by 0 bases and J by 0 bases, with 11 bases between the two germline ends. The CDR3 length is 16 residues. The V gene's germline CDR1 is SGHRS and CDR2 YFSETQ. In DNA form, the CDR3 reads TGCGCCAGCAGCTTGGAAGGACAGCATAGCACAGATACGCAGTATTTT. This codes for CASSLEGQHSTDTQYF.

The chain couples TRBV3-1 (or the pseudogene TRBV3-2) to TRBJ1-5; a possible D gene is TRBD1 (6 bases). This CDR3 contains 15 residues. The V gene's germline CDR1 is LGHDT and CDR2 YNNKEL (reference sequence). V was trimmed by 3 bases and J by 4 bases, leaving 13 bases between them. The CDR3 DNA sequence: TGTGCCAGCAGCCAGCGGGGGGCCTATAATCAGCCCCAGCATTTT. The encoded protein is CASSQRGAYNQPQHF.

V usage is TRBV6-5 and J usage is TRBJ1-1, with D maybe TRBD1 (5 bases). V gave up 4 bases and J gave up 7 bases, with 16 bases separating them. The germline V gene encodes CDR1 MNHEY and CDR2 SVGAGI. The CDR3 runs 14 residues. CDR3 bases: TGTGCCAGCAGTTCCCCAGGAACAGGCCTTGAAGCTTTCTTT. This codes for CASSSPGTGLEAFF.

The rearrangement links TRBV7-4 to TRBJ2-7; 9 bases match TRBD1. The length of the CDR3 is 16 residues. CDR1 SGHVT and CDR2 SQSDAQ come from the germline V gene. The ends lost 2 bases at V and 0 bases at J; junction bases unmatched: 5. The CDR3 DNA reads as TGTGCCAGCAGCTTAATGGGGACAGGGCCCTCCTACGAGCAGTACGTC. It codes for CASSLMGTGPSYEQYV.

This chain connects TRBV28 to TRBJ1-5; no clear D. The CDR3 covers 17 residues. Germline V gene sequence: CDR1 MDHEN, CDR2 SYDVKM. V lost 1 base and J 3 bases, leaving 16 bases between the germline ends. The DNA of the CDR3 is TGTGCCAGCAGTTTATCACAATTCGTCGGGTTCAATCAGCCCCAGCATTTT. Amino acids: CASSLSQFVGFNQPQHF.

In this sample, this clone turned up a few times. The J gene is TRBJ2-1, the V gene TRBV6-4, with D perhaps TRBD1 (5 bases). Trimming removed 0 bases from V and 6 bases from J, with 9 bases in between. CDR1 is MRHNA and CDR2 is SNTAGT in the germline V gene. The CDR3 spans 14 residues. The CDR3 loop is CASSDSPGSNEQFF. CDR3 sequence (DNA): TGTGCCAGCAGTGACTCTCCAGGGTCCAATGAGCAGTTCTTC.

This clone showed up just a few times. J is TRBJ2-1 and V is TRBV9; TRBD2 matches 9 bases. After removal of 0 bases from V and 5 bases from J, the junction contained 3 bases not matched to a gene. This CDR3 contains 15 residues. Germline assignment: CDR1 SGDLS and CDR2 YYNGEE. The CDR3 coding sequence is TGTGCCAGCAGCGTAGAGGCTAGCGGGAACAATGAGCAGTTCTTC. It specifies CASSVEASGNNEQFF.